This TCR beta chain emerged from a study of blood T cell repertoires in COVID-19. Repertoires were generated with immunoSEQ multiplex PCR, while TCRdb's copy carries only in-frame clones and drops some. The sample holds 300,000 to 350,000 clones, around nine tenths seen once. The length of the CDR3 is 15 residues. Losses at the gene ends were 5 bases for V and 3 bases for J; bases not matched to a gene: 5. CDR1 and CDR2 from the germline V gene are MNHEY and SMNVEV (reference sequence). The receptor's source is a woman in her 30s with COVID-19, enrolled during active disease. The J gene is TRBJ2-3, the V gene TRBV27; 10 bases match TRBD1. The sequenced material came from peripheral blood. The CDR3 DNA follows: TGTGCCAGCAGTATCGGACAGGGGGTGACAGATACGCAGTATTTT. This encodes CASSIGQGVTDTQYF.